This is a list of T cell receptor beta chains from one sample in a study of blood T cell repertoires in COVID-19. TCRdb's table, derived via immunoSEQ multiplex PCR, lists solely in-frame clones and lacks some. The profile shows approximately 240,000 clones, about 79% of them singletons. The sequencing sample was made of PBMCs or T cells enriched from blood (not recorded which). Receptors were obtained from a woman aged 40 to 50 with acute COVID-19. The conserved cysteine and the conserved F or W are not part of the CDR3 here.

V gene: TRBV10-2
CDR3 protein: ASTPAGQGNGYT

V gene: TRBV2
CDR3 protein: ASSGNGQPQH

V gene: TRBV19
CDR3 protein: ASSIEKTSGVFNEQF

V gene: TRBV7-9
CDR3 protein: ASSLGQIYGYT

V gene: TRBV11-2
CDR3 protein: ASSLEEGTAYGYT

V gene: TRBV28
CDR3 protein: ASSIRRGRSPLH

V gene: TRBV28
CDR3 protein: ASPPPGTSENNEQF

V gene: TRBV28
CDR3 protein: ASSPDSARPQH

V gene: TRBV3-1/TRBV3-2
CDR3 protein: ASSLGLAVNGYT

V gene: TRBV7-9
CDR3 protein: ASSLGGNLNTEAF

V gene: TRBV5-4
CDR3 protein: ASSSGTTYNEQF

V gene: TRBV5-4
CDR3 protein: ASSSNRGNYGYT

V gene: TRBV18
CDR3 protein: ASSPRESTKEKLF

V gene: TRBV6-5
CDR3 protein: ASISFAGVADTQY

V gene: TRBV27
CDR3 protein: ASSPRTSGSYIQY

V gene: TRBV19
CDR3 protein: ASSVRTGVNTEAF

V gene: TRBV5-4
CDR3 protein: ASSIWRQGGYNEQF

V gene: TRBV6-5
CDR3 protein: ASSYSFGSGNTIY

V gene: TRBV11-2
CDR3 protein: ASSSPRQGLHTEAF

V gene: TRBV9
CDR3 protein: ASSVEGSGGYNEQF

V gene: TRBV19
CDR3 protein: ASSMRQINEKLF

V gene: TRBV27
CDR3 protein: ASRDRGSSGNTIY

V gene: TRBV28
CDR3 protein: ASSILRGHNSPLH

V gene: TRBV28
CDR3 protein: ASSRLGQGKYEQY

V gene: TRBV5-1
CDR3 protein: ASSPPGLIYNEQF

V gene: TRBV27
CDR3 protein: ASTLGTSGTSYNEQF

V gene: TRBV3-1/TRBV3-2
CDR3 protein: ASSQGLSGAREQY

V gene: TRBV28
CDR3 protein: ASSAQIAKNIQY

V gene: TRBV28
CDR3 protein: ASSLAGAPYEQY

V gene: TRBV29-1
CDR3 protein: SVEGLGQSNYGYT

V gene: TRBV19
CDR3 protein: ASSRTSATYEQY

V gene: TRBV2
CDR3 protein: ASRPTGGYQPQH

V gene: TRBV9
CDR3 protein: ASSEGLAGGKTQY

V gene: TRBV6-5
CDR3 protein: ASSSTGGSGNTIY

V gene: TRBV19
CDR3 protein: ASSIQNTEAF

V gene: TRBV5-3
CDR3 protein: ARSLPQGGQGAKNIQY